This T cell receptor (beta chain) was obtained from a study of blood T cell repertoires in COVID-19 (dated by TCRdb to about 2020). Describing the broader study: Collaborator samples came from the United States, Italy and Spain and covered acute and convalescent phases of COVID-19. Samples came from the ongoing ImmuneRACE study (first 160 participants) plus 1,254 subjects from 6 global collaborators. Deeply sampled blood TCRbeta repertoires from subjects exposed to, actively infected with, or recovered from COVID-19 were included in the dataset. The material from the prospective study consisted of cDNA or gDNA derived from T cells, B-cell-depleted T cells, or PBMCs. A freely available public database, intended as a resource for researchers studying the immune response to SARS-CoV-2, is where the repertoires were released. Where available, HLA class I and class II types were obtained from metadata supplied by the sample provider rather than from assay-based typing. Nearly every sample came with metadata listing a de-identified subject ID, COVID-19 status, age in years and sex. Results and caveats for the whole study, not just this receptor: The amount of clinical and demographic metadata varied by source and participant and was provided uncurated.

V is clipped by 3 bases and J by 2 bases, and the sequence between their germline boundaries is 14 bases long. CDR1 and CDR2, looked up from the germline V gene (reference sequence), are SGHKS and YYEKEE. Counted from cysteine to phenylalanine, this CDR3 has 15 amino acids. The DNA shown is the 45-base CDR3, in frame from base 1. The immunoSEQ Assay, a bias-controlled multiplex PCR, was used to amplify TCRbeta CDR3 regions from genomic DNA. The study's processing was this. Nucleated cell counts per sample were estimated from amplification of reference gene primers within the assay. To quantify the absolute abundance of each unique TCRbeta CDR3 rearrangement, sequence reads were collapsed and filtered. For each sample, productive Simpson clonality was calculated as the square root of Simpson's diversity index across productive rearrangements. Entries here come from immuneACCESS through TCRdb and include only in-frame sequences with V and J called. Some clones fail to appear in such tables; in the studies checked, an unresolved V gene covers under half of the shortfall, and the cause of the remainder is unknown. The V and J calls and the clone size are those of that table, but D and trimming were determined from the DNA. For this sample there are roughly 520,000 clones; roughly 88% appear just once. The top ten clonotypes cover roughly 1.9% of the sample.

Participants in the prospective study were enrolled through a virtual design, were aged roughly 18 to 100 years, and lived in under 25 United States geographic areas. In the prospective study, participants were assigned to cohorts based on the clinical history participants reported in a screening survey and a study questionnaire. Recovered participants in ImmuneRACE Cohort 3 were defined as having two consecutive negative NP/OP PCR tests, clearance from a healthcare professional, or resolution of symptoms. Mobile phlebotomists in the prospective study collected whole blood, serum and a nasopharyngeal or oropharyngeal swab from every participant. Prospective study participants could optionally give additional blood draws and questionnaires over an approximately 2-month period. Before DNA extraction, prospective study blood samples were shipped either frozen or at room temperature. In regard to this clone: Its antigen has not been determined. The input lacks base qualities; no much larger clone sits a single base away.

This receptor was obtained from a woman aged 40 to 50 who had recovered from COVID-19. Sample: PBMCs or T cells enriched from blood (not recorded which). The rearrangement combines TRBV5-5 with TRBJ1-2; a confident D gene designation cannot be given. In nucleotides, the sequence is TGTGCCAGCAGCTCGCCCGAGGTTCTCAACTATGGCTACACCTTC. Translated, it reads CASSSPEVLNYGYTF. The variable domain in full, with residues beyond the CDR3 obtained from the reference TRBV5-5 and TRBJ1-2 genes, is DAGVTQSPTHLIKTRGQQVTLRCSPISGHKSVSWYQQVLGQGPQFIFQYYEKEERGRGNFPDRFSARQFPNYSSELNVNALLLGDSALYLCASSSPEVLNYGYTFGSGTRLTVV.